This TCR beta chain was identified during a study of blood T cells in healthy people across ages. Note on this clonotype: The antigen is undetermined.

With a J-beta primer mix and a sample-barcoded 5' primer, a second PCR ran about 7 to 12 cycles. TCRdb reprocessed the 5' RACE reads with MiXCR, giving one entry per CDR3 protein. The sample consists of 600,000 to 650,000 distinct CDR3 sequences, 45% to 65% of them appearing once. Whole-study results and caveats: Naive and antigen-experienced cells were not separated, limiting conclusive comparison. Considered underestimates were the diversity estimates obtained from one million T cells.

Source material: blood. The origin of this receptor is a man in his sixties in good health.

The CDR3 loop reads CSASGRGPPYEQYF. CDR3 coding DNA: TGCAGTGCTAGCGGCAGGGGACCCCCCTACGAGCAGTACTTC. The V gene is TRBV20-1, the J gene TRBJ2-7, with a tentative D call TRBD1 (6 bases). The CDR3 has 14 amino acids. V dropped 3 bases and J dropped 2 bases, with 14 bases sitting between them. Germline CDR1 and CDR2: DFQATT and SNEGSKA (reference sequence).